This TCR beta chain was captured in a study of OX40 agonist ivuxolimab in advanced cancers. Study at large: A male proportion of about 80% was recorded, with mean age approximately 56 years and range roughly 23 to 79.

The CDR3 has 19 residues. Germline lookup yields CDR1 MDHEN and CDR2 SYDVKM. With 2 bases clipped from V and 5 bases from J, the junction kept 16 bases outside the gene matches. Turning to this clone: Its antigen is currently unknown.

Clones were sequenced by immunoSEQ multiplex PCR, and TCRdb holds only the in-frame ones, with some missing. This sample carries tens of thousands of clones, roughly nine tenths of them seen once, and the ten largest clones take 9.5% to 12%. Findings of the study overall: Antigens targeted by the expanded peripheral T cells were not determined.

Blood specimens came from baseline, cycle 4 day 1, and cycle 7 day 1. The J gene is TRBJ1-4, the V gene TRBV28; TRBD1 agrees at 8 bases. This TCR derives from an adult with an advanced solid tumor such as melanoma, head and neck, liver or kidney cancer. Source: CD4+ or CD8+ T cells sorted from blood, taken in a trial of the OX40 agonist ivuxolimab. The CDR3 nucleotides read TGTGCCAGCAGTTTAATGTTCCTCGAGACAGGGGAGGCCAATGAAAAACTGTTTTTT. Translation gives CASSLMFLETGEANEKLFF.